A selection of T cell receptor beta chains follows, all from one sample in a study of OX40 agonist ivuxolimab in advanced cancers. The assay was immunoSEQ multiplex PCR, and TCRdb's table has in-frame clones only and misses some. In the table there are tens of thousands of clones, roughly nine tenths of which are singletons. This specimen consisted of CD4+ or CD8+ T cells sorted from blood, obtained in a trial of the OX40 agonist ivuxolimab. The receptor source for this set is an adult with an advanced solid tumor such as melanoma, head and neck, liver or kidney cancer. Each CDR3 is given with its conserved first and last residue. Fields, in order: V gene, D gene, J gene, clone size, CDR3 length, CDR3 protein, CDR3 DNA. A D gene is named only where the DNA matches it firmly. Some rows mark clone size as missing; the rest say once, few, many or name a class of expanded clone.

v_call: TRBV25-1; d_call: TRBD1; j_call: TRBJ2-2; clone_size: -; cdr3_length: 12; cdr3_aa: CASSPGGVELFF; cdr3_nt: TGTGCCAGCTCACCAGGGGGCGTGGAGCTGTTTTTT
v_call: TRBV13; d_call: -; j_call: TRBJ2-3; clone_size: -; cdr3_length: 15; cdr3_aa: CASSPTPSGTDTQYF; cdr3_nt: TGTGCCAGCAGCCCAACACCTAGCGGCACAGATACGCAGTATTTT
v_call: TRBV27; d_call: -; j_call: TRBJ2-7; clone_size: -; cdr3_length: 16; cdr3_aa: CASSLSGGGVAYEQYF; cdr3_nt: TGTGCCAGCAGTTTATCGGGTGGGGGAGTTGCCTACGAGCAGTACTTC
v_call: TRBV27; d_call: TRBD1; j_call: TRBJ2-5; clone_size: -; cdr3_length: 16; cdr3_aa: CASSRDGRGLRETQYF; cdr3_nt: TGTGCCAGCAGTAGGGACGGCAGGGGGCTGAGGGAGACCCAGTACTTC
v_call: TRBV30; d_call: -; j_call: TRBJ2-7; clone_size: -; cdr3_length: 14; cdr3_aa: CAWSVLRVSYEQYF; cdr3_nt: TGTGCCTGGAGTGTACTCCGGGTGAGTTACGAGCAGTACTTC
v_call: TRBV7-6; d_call: TRBD2; j_call: TRBJ2-3; clone_size: -; cdr3_length: 15; cdr3_aa: CASSPQAGEGDTQYF; cdr3_nt: TGTGCCAGCAGCCCCCAAGCGGGAGAGGGAGATACGCAGTATTTT
v_call: TRBV9; d_call: -; j_call: TRBJ1-6; clone_size: -; cdr3_length: 14; cdr3_aa: CASSGTGVNSPLHF; cdr3_nt: TGTGCCAGCAGCGGGACCGGGGTAAATTCACCCCTCCACTTT
v_call: TRBV19; d_call: -; j_call: TRBJ1-1; clone_size: -; cdr3_length: 11; cdr3_aa: CASSIGAGAFF; cdr3_nt: TGTGCCAGTAGTATAGGGGCCGGAGCTTTCTTT
v_call: TRBV27; d_call: TRBD1; j_call: TRBJ2-3; clone_size: once; cdr3_length: 16; cdr3_aa: CASSFLGTGVGDTQYF; cdr3_nt: TGTGCCAGCAGTTTCTTGGGTACAGGGGTGGGAGATACGCAGTATTTT
v_call: TRBV19; d_call: -; j_call: TRBJ1-5; clone_size: -; cdr3_length: 16; cdr3_aa: CASSIVQGISNQPQHF; cdr3_nt: TGTGCCAGTAGTATAGTCCAGGGGATTAGCAATCAGCCCCAGCATTTT
v_call: TRBV11-2; d_call: -; j_call: TRBJ1-4; clone_size: -; cdr3_length: 12; cdr3_aa: CASGSDGPSVFF; cdr3_nt: TGTGCCAGCGGGAGTGATGGCCCGTCGGTGTTTTTT
v_call: TRBV11-3; d_call: -; j_call: TRBJ2-7; clone_size: -; cdr3_length: 15; cdr3_aa: CASSLELKQFYEQYF; cdr3_nt: TGTGCCAGCAGCTTAGAGTTAAAACAGTTCTACGAGCAGTACTTC
v_call: TRBV6-4; d_call: -; j_call: TRBJ2-5; clone_size: -; cdr3_length: 10; cdr3_aa: CASSEGTQYF; cdr3_nt: TGTGCCAGCAGTGAAGGGACCCAGTACTTC
v_call: TRBV13; d_call: -; j_call: TRBJ2-5; clone_size: -; cdr3_length: 13; cdr3_aa: CASSLEQGGTQYF; cdr3_nt: TGTGCCAGCAGCTTGGAACAGGGAGGGACCCAGTACTTC
v_call: TRBV5-4; d_call: -; j_call: TRBJ2-1; clone_size: -; cdr3_length: 15; cdr3_aa: CASSLAGSSYNEQFF; cdr3_nt: TGTGCCAGCAGCTTGGCTGGGAGCTCCTACAATGAGCAGTTCTTC
v_call: TRBV5-1; d_call: -; j_call: TRBJ1-6; clone_size: few; cdr3_length: 12; cdr3_aa: CASSLGYSPLHF; cdr3_nt: TGCGCCAGCAGCTTGGGGTATTCACCCCTCCACTTT
v_call: TRBV19; d_call: TRBD2; j_call: TRBJ2-3; clone_size: once; cdr3_length: 19; cdr3_aa: CASSALAGVSSSITDTQYF; cdr3_nt: TGTGCCAGTAGTGCACTAGCGGGAGTTTCCTCATCTATCACAGATACGCAGTATTTT
v_call: TRBV11-2; d_call: -; j_call: TRBJ1-2; clone_size: -; cdr3_length: 11; cdr3_aa: CASSLSRGYTF; cdr3_nt: TGTGCCAGCAGCCTATCACGGGGCTACACCTTC
v_call: TRBV7-6; d_call: -; j_call: TRBJ2-1; clone_size: -; cdr3_length: 15; cdr3_aa: CASSLTGSVNNEQFF; cdr3_nt: TGTGCCAGCAGCTTGACAGGAAGTGTTAACAATGAGCAGTTCTTC
v_call: TRBV4-1; d_call: -; j_call: TRBJ2-1; clone_size: -; cdr3_length: 14; cdr3_aa: CASSQDGGFNEQFF; cdr3_nt: TGCGCCAGCAGCCAAGATGGGGGTTTCAATGAGCAGTTCTTC
v_call: TRBV5-4; d_call: -; j_call: TRBJ1-3; clone_size: -; cdr3_length: 14; cdr3_aa: CASSLDSRMNTIYF; cdr3_nt: TGTGCCAGCAGCTTGGATAGCAGGATGAACACCATATATTTT
v_call: TRBV4-3; d_call: -; j_call: TRBJ1-4; clone_size: -; cdr3_length: 17; cdr3_aa: CASSQVALVVGDEKLFF; cdr3_nt: TGCGCCAGCAGCCAAGTCGCCCTGGTGGTAGGGGATGAAAAACTGTTTTTT
v_call: TRBV4-2; d_call: -; j_call: TRBJ1-2; clone_size: -; cdr3_length: 13; cdr3_aa: CASSQGGNYGYTF; cdr3_nt: TGTGCCAGCAGCCAAGGGGGTAACTATGGCTACACCTTC
v_call: TRBV27; d_call: TRBD1; j_call: TRBJ1-3; clone_size: -; cdr3_length: 15; cdr3_aa: CASSVTGRPGNTIYF; cdr3_nt: TGTGCCAGCAGTGTGACAGGGAGACCTGGAAACACCATATATTTT
v_call: TRBV7-9; d_call: -; j_call: TRBJ1-1; clone_size: -; cdr3_length: 14; cdr3_aa: CASSPLTGNTEAFF; cdr3_nt: TGTGCCAGCAGCCCCTTGACAGGGAACACTGAAGCTTTCTTT
v_call: TRBV7-2; d_call: TRBD2; j_call: TRBJ2-3; clone_size: once; cdr3_length: 16; cdr3_aa: CASSSPLAGYGDTQYF; cdr3_nt: TGTGCCAGCAGCTCCCCACTAGCGGGATATGGAGATACGCAGTATTTT
v_call: TRBV7-9; d_call: -; j_call: TRBJ2-3; clone_size: -; cdr3_length: 13; cdr3_aa: CASSPYFADTQYF; cdr3_nt: TGTGCCAGCAGCCCCTATTTTGCAGATACGCAGTATTTT
v_call: TRBV5-3; d_call: TRBD1; j_call: TRBJ1-4; clone_size: once; cdr3_length: 14; cdr3_aa: CARSTTGSNEKLFF; cdr3_nt: TGTGCCAGAAGCACGACAGGGTCTAATGAAAAACTGTTTTTT
v_call: TRBV30; d_call: -; j_call: TRBJ2-1; clone_size: -; cdr3_length: 14; cdr3_aa: CAWSSDGNYNEQFF; cdr3_nt: TGTGCCTGGTCCTCCGACGGGAACTACAATGAGCAGTTCTTC
v_call: TRBV6-1; d_call: -; j_call: TRBJ1-3; clone_size: -; cdr3_length: 14; cdr3_aa: CASISYSSGNTIYF; cdr3_nt: TGTGCCAGCATCTCATACAGCTCTGGAAACACCATATATTTT
v_call: TRBV30; d_call: TRBD1; j_call: TRBJ2-5; clone_size: -; cdr3_length: 15; cdr3_aa: CAWSVWGQGQETQYF; cdr3_nt: TGTGCCTGGAGTGTGTGGGGACAGGGCCAAGAGACCCAGTACTTC
v_call: TRBV6-9; d_call: -; j_call: TRBJ1-1; clone_size: -; cdr3_length: 11; cdr3_aa: CASSYGSNTFF; cdr3_nt: TGTGCCAGCAGTTATGGGTCTAATACTTTCTTT
v_call: TRBV19; d_call: -; j_call: TRBJ1-2; clone_size: -; cdr3_length: 15; cdr3_aa: CASSPWGGTLHGYTF; cdr3_nt: TGTGCCAGTAGTCCATGGGGGGGGACCTTACATGGCTACACCTTC
v_call: TRBV11-1; d_call: TRBD2; j_call: TRBJ2-1; clone_size: -; cdr3_length: 19; cdr3_aa: CASSLSGTSGSGSYNEQFF; cdr3_nt: TGTGCCAGCAGCTTATCTGGGACTAGCGGGAGCGGGTCCTACAATGAGCAGTTCTTC
v_call: TRBV5-4; d_call: -; j_call: TRBJ2-7; clone_size: -; cdr3_length: 14; cdr3_aa: CASSLAVGAYEQYF; cdr3_nt: TGTGCCAGCAGCTTGGCGGTGGGCGCCTACGAGCAGTACTTC
v_call: TRBV7-3; d_call: -; j_call: TRBJ1-2; clone_size: -; cdr3_length: 15; cdr3_aa: CASSEPGREVYGYTF; cdr3_nt: TGTGCCAGCAGCGAACCCGGGCGGGAGGTCTATGGCTACACCTTC
v_call: TRBV6-4; d_call: -; j_call: TRBJ1-2; clone_size: -; cdr3_length: 13; cdr3_aa: CASSEGPNYGYTF; cdr3_nt: TGTGCCAGCAGTGAGGGTCCGAACTATGGCTACACCTTC
v_call: TRBV7-9; d_call: -; j_call: TRBJ2-2; clone_size: once; cdr3_length: 13; cdr3_aa: CASSFTDTGELFF; cdr3_nt: TGTGCCAGCAGCTTCACGGACACCGGGGAGCTGTTTTTT
v_call: TRBV9; d_call: -; j_call: TRBJ2-1; clone_size: -; cdr3_length: 13; cdr3_aa: CASSPWTPNEQFF; cdr3_nt: TGTGCCAGCAGCCCCTGGACTCCCAATGAGCAGTTCTTC
v_call: TRBV29-1; d_call: -; j_call: TRBJ2-3; clone_size: -; cdr3_length: 13; cdr3_aa: CSVGVPGTDTQYF; cdr3_nt: TGCAGCGTTGGTGTCCCCGGCACAGATACGCAGTATTTT
v_call: TRBV2; d_call: TRBD1; j_call: TRBJ2-6; clone_size: -; cdr3_length: 13; cdr3_aa: CARQGAGANVLTF; cdr3_nt: TGTGCCAGGCAGGGGGCCGGGGCCAACGTCCTGACTTTC
v_call: TRBV4-3; d_call: TRBD2; j_call: TRBJ2-1; clone_size: -; cdr3_length: 15; cdr3_aa: CASSQDSGGFNEQFF; cdr3_nt: TGCGCCAGCAGCCAAGATTCCGGGGGGTTCAATGAGCAGTTCTTC
v_call: TRBV27; d_call: -; j_call: TRBJ1-2; clone_size: -; cdr3_length: 12; cdr3_aa: CASGHDYYGYTF; cdr3_nt: TGTGCCAGCGGACATGACTACTATGGCTACACCTTC
v_call: TRBV27; d_call: -; j_call: TRBJ2-3; clone_size: once; cdr3_length: 14; cdr3_aa: CASSSWRSTDTQYF; cdr3_nt: TGTGCCAGCAGTTCTTGGAGGAGCACAGATACGCAGTATTTT
v_call: TRBV7-6; d_call: TRBD1; j_call: TRBJ1-6; clone_size: -; cdr3_length: 14; cdr3_aa: CATRPGTGNSPLHF; cdr3_nt: TGTGCCACGAGGCCCGGGACAGGGAATTCACCCCTCCACTTT